The clone carrying this T cell receptor beta chain was seen a few times. Other DNA sequences in the same sample also yield this CDR3. The data were taken from a study of T cell responses to AZD1222 COVID-19 vaccine. This table comes from immunoSEQ multiplex PCR, and its TCRdb copy is limited to in-frame clones, with some not included. The data show approximately 100,000 clones, roughly 91% seen once. The CDR3 sequence is 14 residues long. Germline trimming cut 1 base from V and 3 bases from J; bases unmatched to any gene: 3. Germline lookup yields CDR1 LNHDA and CDR2 SQIVND (reference sequence). The clonotype was recovered from an adult who received the AZD1222 COVID-19 vaccine. The material sequenced was peripheral blood, taken 28 days after the second AZD1222 dose. V is TRBV19 and J is TRBJ2-7; the match to TRBD2 covers 7 bases. This chain's CDR3 is CASSIGGGSYEQYF. Here the CDR3 DNA reads TGTGCCAGTAGTATAGGGGGGGGAAGCTACGAGCAGTACTTC.